The 32 T cell receptor beta chains reported below all come from one sample, sequenced in a study of T-cell memory formation after mild COVID-19. One entry per CDR3 protein, called by TCRdb with MiXCR from the 5' RACE reads. Among 210,000 or so distinct CDR3 sequences listed, about 10% were seen once. Sequenced input: PBMCs or a T cell subset sorted from them (not recorded which). The receptors stem from a man younger than 30 who had mild COVID-19 (a few samples of this study predate the infection). Cell type and time point are not known.

V and J are TRBV6-2 or TRBV6-3 and TRBJ1-1; D is unclear. The CDR3 is 11 amino acids. Germline loops: CDR1 MNHEY, CDR2 SVGEGT. The V gene lost 3 bases and the J gene lost 8 bases, with 7 bases spanning the gap. The CDR3 nucleotides read TGTGCCAGCAGTTATCATGGCGAAGCTTTCTTT. Amino acids: CASSYHGEAFF.

This clonotype was detected a few times. The chain carries TRBV7-9 and TRBJ2-2, with D unclear. V was pared by 3 bases and J by 0 bases, with 5 bases between. CDR3 length: 14 residues. Germline V gene sequence: CDR1 SEHNR, CDR2 FQNEAQ (reference sequence). For the CDR3, the DNA is TGTGCCAGCAGCTTCACAACGAACACCGGGGAGCTGTTTTTT. Its protein is CASSFTTNTGELFF.

In its sample, this clonotype was seen a few times. The chain couples TRBV12-3 or TRBV12-4 to TRBJ2-1; TRBD2 agrees at 8 bases. V was pared by 3 bases and J by 15 bases, with 4 bases of the junction left unmatched. CDR3 length equals 11 residues. DNA for the CDR3: TGTGCCAGCAGTTTGGGACTAGTGCGGTTCTTC. Translation gives CASSLGLVRFF.

The rearrangement links TRBV15 to TRBJ2-2; possible D gene TRBD1, 5 bases. V was shortened by 0 bases and J by 3 bases, with 5 bases between the two germline ends. Germline V gene data show CDR1 as LNHNV and CDR2 as YYDKDF (reference sequence). The CDR3 is 14 amino acids. CDR3 sequence reads: CATSRDRDTGELFF. CDR3 in DNA: TGTGCCACCAGCAGAGACAGGGACACCGGGGAGCTGTTTTTT.

This clonotype was counted between two and nine times. The chain is built from TRBV4-3 and TRBJ1-4; D not certain. Germline CDR1 reads LGHNA; CDR2 reads YSLEER. V lost 0 bases and J lost 3, with 14 bases in between. The CDR3 length is 17 residues. The CDR3 region is CASSQDGGRLANEKLFF. CDR3 coding DNA: TGCGCCAGCAGCCAAGATGGTGGGAGGTTGGCTAATGAAAAACTGTTTTTT.

The chain has TRBV5-1 and TRBJ1-1; 8 bases are a match to TRBD1. V shed 0 bases, J shed 1 base, and the junction held 2 bases outside the gene matches. The CDR3 extends over 15 amino acids. Germline CDR1 reads SGHRS; CDR2 reads YFSETQ. In nucleotides, the CDR3 is TGCGCCAGCAGCTTGGCCCAGGGGGCGAACACTGAAGCTTTCTTT. Its translation is CASSLAQGANTEAFF.

The genes are TRBV24-1 and TRBJ1-1; tentatively, D is TRBD1 (6 bases). The CDR3 spans 15 residues. CDR1 and CDR2 (germline): KGHDR, SFDVKD. V was cut by 7 bases and J by 5 bases, with 19 bases left in between. The CDR3 reads CATSAGWGGRTEAFF. The CDR3 nucleotides are TGTGCCACCAGCGCCGGGTGGGGGGGCAGGACTGAAGCTTTCTTT.

J is TRBJ2-1 and V is TRBV6-2 or TRBV6-3, with TRBD2 matching over 12 bases. This CDR3 is 15 amino acids long. The germline V gene encodes CDR1 MNHEY and CDR2 SVGEGT. V gave up 0 bases and J gave up 15 bases; unmatched junction bases: 9. This CDR3 reads CASSYSILAGGMRFF. Written as DNA, the CDR3 is TGTGCCAGCAGTTACTCGATCCTAGCGGGGGGGATGCGGTTCTTC.

The gene calls are TRBV2 and TRBJ2-2, with a weak D call TRBD1 (6 bases). Germline CDR1 SNHLY, CDR2 FYNNEI. Trimming removed 8 bases at V and 4 bases at J, with 17 bases between. The CDR3 spans 15 residues. CDR3 sequence: CASGEQGFVTGELFF. The CDR3 DNA reads TGTGCCAGCGGGGAACAGGGTTTCGTCACCGGGGAGCTGTTTTTT.

The DNA of the CDR3 is TGCGCCAGCAGCTCCGAGCTCTCTGGGGCCAACGTCCTGACTTTC. Its protein is CASSSELSGANVLTF. This chain joins TRBV5-1 and TRBJ2-6; D gene unclear. V was trimmed by 3 bases and J by 0 bases, leaving 7 bases between them. The CDR3 spans 15 residues. Germline assignment: CDR1 SGHRS and CDR2 YFSETQ.

The chain couples TRBV20-1 to TRBJ2-5; either TRBD1 or TRBD2 may fit D (5 bases each). V dropped 0 bases and J dropped 2 bases, with 10 bases sitting between them. The CDR3 loop spans 14 amino acids. The germline CDR1 and CDR2 sequences are DFQATT and SNEGSKA (reference sequence). Here the CDR3 reads CSARDRREQETQYF. The CDR3 nucleotides read TGCAGTGCTAGAGATCGCAGGGAGCAAGAGACCCAGTACTTC.

This chain links TRBV20-1 with TRBJ2-1, with unresolved D. Between the trimmed V and J ends, which lost 5 bases and 6 bases, there was a span of 5 bases. Germline V gives CDR1 DFQATT, CDR2 SNEGSKA (reference sequence). The length of the CDR3 is 10 residues. The CDR3 nucleotides are TGCAGTGCTCCTATCAATGAGCAGTTCTTC. It translates to CSAPINEQFF.

In this sample, this clonotype turned up a few times. V gene TRBV20-1 combines with J gene TRBJ2-7; D tentatively fits TRBD1 or TRBD2 (5 bases each). In germline, CDR1 is DFQATT, CDR2 SNEGSKA (reference sequence). Trimming shortened V by 2 bases and J by 4 bases, and 18 bases separated the two germline ends. The CDR3 consists of 15 residues. The CDR3 loop is CSARKMGDLGYEQYV. The DNA for the CDR3 is TGCAGTGCTAGAAAGATGGGGGACCTGGGATACGAGCAGTACGTC.

The chain uses TRBV2 and TRBJ2-5; no definite D call. The CDR3 totals 10 residues. Germline V lookup: CDR1 SNHLY, CDR2 FYNNEI. Trimming took 7 bases from V and 3 from J, leaving 3 bases between them. CDR3 protein: CASKEETQYF. CDR3 coding DNA: TGTGCCAGCAAGGAAGAGACCCAGTACTTC. Using reference TRBV2 and TRBJ2-5 for the parts outside the CDR3, the full variable domain is EPEVTQTPSHQVTQMGQEVILRCVPISNHLYFYWYRQILGQKVEFLVSFYNNEISEKSEIFDDQFSVERPDGSNFTLKIRSTKLEDSAMYFCASKEETQYFGPGTRLLVL.

The table lists this clonotype with many counts. The chain employs TRBV7-9 and TRBJ2-2; 10 bases line up with TRBD1. V trimming: 10 bases; J trimming: 3 bases; junction bases outside the gene matches: 5. Per germline, CDR1 SEHNR and CDR2 FQNEAQ (reference sequence). This CDR3 has 14 residues. CDR3 protein: CANRGQGDTGELFF. The CDR3 region has the DNA TGTGCCAACAGAGGACAGGGGGACACCGGGGAGCTGTTTTTT.

Only a few counts were recorded for this clonotype. The chain carries TRBV4-2 and TRBJ2-5; D ambiguous. The CDR3 sequence is 16 residues long. CDR1 is LGHNA and CDR2 is YNFKEQ in the germline V gene. V was cut by 4 bases and J by 2 bases, with 17 bases left in between. The CDR3, as DNA: TGTGCCAGCAGCCGAAAAGCCGATTCCGTTCAAGAGACCCAGTACTTC. Translation gives CASSRKADSVQETQYF.

This clonotype was recorded a few times. DNA of the CDR3: TGTGCCAGCAGCTTAGATGTCGGGGGGTACTACGAGCAGTACTTC. This sequence encodes CASSLDVGGYYEQYF. V is TRBV7-2 and J is TRBJ2-7, with TRBD2 matching 7 bases. This CDR3 has 15 residues. The J segment lost 3 bases and the V segment lost 1 base, leaving 6 bases of the junction unmatched. Germline-derived CDR1 and CDR2 are SGHTA and FQGNSA. The whole variable domain, remainder taken from reference TRBV7-2 and TRBJ2-7, is GAGVSQSPSNKVTEKGKDVELRCDPISGHTALYWYRQSLGQGLEFLIYFQGNSAPDKSGLPSDRFSAERTGGSVSTLTIQRTQQEDSAVYLCASSLDVGGYYEQYFGPGTRLTVT.

The chain links TRBV19 to TRBJ2-3; TRBD2 is a possible D gene (5 bases). Trimming removed 7 bases at V and 9 bases at J, with 14 bases between. The CDR3 length is 12 residues. Germline values: CDR1 LNHDA, CDR2 SQIVND (reference sequence). CDR3 coding DNA: TGTGCCAGTACCGTCGCGGCGGGCACGCAGTATTTT. Protein: CASTVAAGTQYF.

The J gene is TRBJ2-1, the V gene TRBV10-3, with D possibly TRBD2 on 5 matching bases. Looked up from germline, CDR1 is ENHRY and CDR2 is SYGVKD. V lost 0 bases to trimming and J lost 6 bases, with 12 bases between them. CDR3 length: 15 residues. The CDR3 DNA sequence: TGTGCCATCAGTGAGTCGGCCCAGGCGGGCAATGAGCAGTTCTTC. Its protein is CAISESAQAGNEQFF.

This clonotype has only a few counts. The chain combines TRBV20-1 with TRBJ2-5; 9 nucleotides agree with TRBD2. Per germline, CDR1 DFQATT and CDR2 SNEGSKA (reference sequence). The CDR3 is 15 residues long. Germline trimming cut 5 bases from V and 3 bases from J; bases unmatched to any gene: 10. For the CDR3, the DNA is TGCAGTGCTGCGGGGGGGCCATCTATGGAAGAGACCCAGTACTTC. This translates into CSAAGGPSMEETQYF.

This clonotype has a handful of counts. V and J are TRBV5-1 and TRBJ2-7; no reliable D call. This CDR3 spans 17 amino acids. Trimming took off 3 bases at V and 1 base at J, with 20 bases between the two ends. Germline V CDR1 and CDR2: SGHRS, YFSETQ. The CDR3 DNA reads TGCGCCAGCAGCTGGGGTTCTCCGGGCCTCCAGTCCTACGAGCAGTACTTC. Protein: CASSWGSPGLQSYEQYF.

In the case of this clonotype: The junction departs from germline at one end; a sequencing error may be responsible. The rearrangement uses TRBV6-2 or TRBV6-3 and TRBJ2-7; 7 bases agree with TRBD2. Germline V gene sequence: CDR1 MNHEY, CDR2 SVGEGT. There are 12 residues in the CDR3. DNA for the CDR3: TGTGCCAGCAGTTACGGGCTAGCGGCAGTGAACTTC. This translates into CASSYGLAAVNF.

The J gene is TRBJ1-1, the V gene TRBV12-5; a weak D match, TRBD1 (5 bases). Germline V lookup: CDR1 LGHNT, CDR2 FRNRAP. CDR3 length equals 13 residues. Trimming shortened V by 7 bases and J by 11 bases, and 20 bases separated the two germline ends. CDR3 sequence: CASAPIGGMEAFF. In DNA form, the CDR3 reads TGTGCTAGTGCCCCAATCGGGGGGATGGAGGCTTTCTTT.

This clonotype has more than one count but fewer than ten. The chain couples TRBV2 to TRBJ1-1; D gene unclear. Germline values: CDR1 SNHLY, CDR2 FYNNEI. The CDR3 totals 12 residues. Trimming stripped 10 bases from V and 8 bases from J, with 17 bases between. CDR3 sequence (DNA): TGTGCCACCGGACGGGAGATTAAAGAAGCTTTCTTT. Its protein is CATGREIKEAFF.

This clonotype was observed many times. The chain carries TRBV6-5 and TRBJ1-4, with TRBD1 as a possible D gene (5 bases). From germline, CDR1 is MNHEY and CDR2 SVGAGI. The V and J ends lost 2 bases and 13 bases respectively, with 17 bases between them. The CDR3 runs 14 residues. CDR3 DNA: TGTGCCAGCAGTTACGCGGGACCGGGAAGGGGACTGTTTTTT. It is translated as CASSYAGPGRGLFF.

The chain has TRBV28 and TRBJ1-3; D is perhaps TRBD1 (5 bases). V lost 3 bases to trimming and J lost 0 bases, with 21 bases between them. Germline V lookup: CDR1 MDHEN, CDR2 SYDVKM. The CDR3 extends over 19 amino acids. CDR3 residues: CASSFVGTWERTSGNTIYF. As DNA, the CDR3 is TGTGCCAGCAGTTTTGTAGGGACGTGGGAAAGAACCTCTGGAAACACCATATATTTT.

This clonotype was observed a few times. V and J are TRBV9 and TRBJ2-3; tentative D call: TRBD1 (6 bases). Germline CDR1 reads SGDLS; CDR2 reads YYNGEE. V was clipped by 4 bases and J by 1 base, with 13 bases between them. The CDR3 totals 15 residues. This CDR3 reads CASSPRGVGTDTQYF. As DNA, the CDR3 is TGTGCCAGCAGCCCCAGGGGTGTGGGCACAGATACGCAGTATTTT.

This clonotype was recorded a few times. V usage is TRBV9 and J usage is TRBJ2-5; unclear D gene. Germline CDR1 SGDLS, CDR2 YYNGEE. The CDR3 sequence is 13 residues long. V dropped 3 bases and J dropped 2 bases, with 8 bases sitting between them. The CDR3 here is CASSGRNQETQYF. CDR3 sequence (DNA): TGTGCCAGCAGCGGGCGAAATCAAGAGACCCAGTACTTC. The whole variable domain, remainder taken from reference TRBV9 and TRBJ2-5, is DSGVTQTPKHLITATGQRVTLRCSPRSGDLSVYWYQQSLDQGLQFLIQYYNGEERAKGNILERFSAQQFPDLHSELNLSSLELGDSALYFCASSGRNQETQYFGPGTRLLVL.

The rearrangement uses TRBV6-2 or TRBV6-3 and TRBJ1-5; D uncertain. V lost 2 bases to trimming and J lost 4 bases, with 9 bases between them. The CDR3 is 14 amino acids. Germline values: CDR1 MNHEY, CDR2 SVGEGT. The DNA for the CDR3 is TGTGCCAGCAGTTACCGGGGAGGGAATCAGCCCCAGCATTTT. As protein: CASSYRGGNQPQHF.

The V gene is TRBV3-1, the J gene TRBJ1-1; D not resolved. Germline V gene lookup returns CDR1 LGHDT and CDR2 YNNKEL (reference sequence). V lost 0 bases to trimming and J lost 1 base, with 6 bases between them. The CDR3 covers 14 residues. The DNA of the CDR3 is TGTGCCAGCAGCCAAGAGGAGACGAACACTGAAGCTTTCTTT. This codes for CASSQEETNTEAFF.

The chain is built from TRBV20-1 and TRBJ2-1; D is possibly TRBD1 (5 bases). The CDR3 is made up of 16 amino acids. In germline, CDR1 is DFQATT, CDR2 SNEGSKA (reference sequence). Trimming removed 0 bases from V and 5 bases from J, with 17 bases in between. The CDR3 loop is CSARDPAGKGDNEQFF. The CDR3 DNA is TGCAGTGCTAGAGATCCGGCAGGGAAGGGTGACAATGAGCAGTTCTTC.

The chain recombines TRBV4-3 with TRBJ1-1, with a possible D match to TRBD1 (5 bases). Germline V gene sequence: CDR1 LGHNA, CDR2 YSLEER. V was cut by 1 base and J by 1 base, with 10 bases left in between. The CDR3 sequence is 15 residues long. CDR3 sequence (DNA): TGCGCCAGCAGCCAAGGAGGGGCGAGGAACACTGAAGCTTTCTTT. Its translation is CASSQGGARNTEAFF.